These 8 T cell receptor beta chains were all obtained from the same sample, sequenced in a study of Ad26.COV2.S vaccination and SARS-CoV-2 variants. As for treatment: about 20 received Ad26.COV2.S at low or high dose, single or two shots; 5 received placebo; per-sample allocation not given. Following the first vaccine or placebo injection, samples were taken on day 63. Profiled with immunoSEQ multiplex PCR; TCRdb holds only in-frame clones, not every one. Among about 400,000 clones listed, about nine tenths were seen once. The input for sequencing was peripheral blood, taken in a trial of Ad26.COV2.S vaccine versus placebo. These receptors originate from a person between 18 and 59 years old who received the Ad26.COV2.S COVID-19 vaccine or a placebo.

The gene calls are TRBV15 and TRBJ1-1, with D perhaps matching TRBD1 (6 bases). CDR1 LNHNV and CDR2 YYDKDF come from the germline V gene (reference sequence). The CDR3 has 15 amino acids. The ends were cut back, 1 base at V and 6 bases at J, with 15 bases in the middle. The CDR3 reads CATSRAGRGLSEAFF. The CDR3 DNA sequence: TGTGCCACCAGCAGAGCGGGCAGGGGCCTTTCTGAAGCTTTCTTT.

This chain joins TRBV5-1 and TRBJ2-2; possible D gene TRBD1, 5 bases. Per germline, CDR1 SGHRS and CDR2 YFSETQ. The CDR3 contains 17 residues. Trimming removed 0 bases at V and 2 bases at J, with 14 bases between. CDR3 protein: CASSLVMVTGNTGELFF. CDR3 DNA sequence: TGCGCCAGCAGCTTGGTTATGGTAACAGGAAACACCGGGGAGCTGTTTTTT. Looking up the rest from reference TRBV5-1 and TRBJ2-2 gives the full variable domain: KAGVTQTPRYLIKTRGQQVTLSCSPISGHRSVSWYQQTPGQGLQFLFEYFSETQRNKGNFPGRFSGRQFSNSRSEMNVSTLELGDSALYLCASSLVMVTGNTGELFFGEGSRLTVL.

The chain is built from TRBV15 and TRBJ1-6; TRBD1 is a possible D gene (6 bases). V was cut by 4 bases and J by 10 bases, with 17 bases left in between. Looked up from germline, CDR1 is LNHNV and CDR2 is YYDKDF (reference sequence). This CDR3 spans 15 amino acids. DNA for the CDR3: TGTGCCACCAGCATCAGCCTGGGGGGCGACTCACCCCTCCACTTT. This translates into CATSISLGGDSPLHF.

Note on this clone: A junction end diverges from the germline sequence, so it may reflect a read error. V is TRBV30 and J is TRBJ2-5, with D unresolved. Germline V gives CDR1 GTSNPN, CDR2 SVGIG (reference sequence). This CDR3 has 11 amino acids. The CDR3 sequence: CAWSVQGTQYF. DNA for the CDR3: TGTGCCTGGAGTGTTCAAGGGACCCAGTACTTC.

The chain is built from TRBV19 and TRBJ2-7; 8 bases match TRBD1. Germline V gives CDR1 LNHDA, CDR2 SQIVND (reference sequence). The V gene end was trimmed by 3 bases and the J gene end by 2 bases; junction bases not matched to a gene: 3. This CDR3 has 14 residues. The CDR3 bases are TGTGCCAGTAGTATTGGACAGGGAACCTACGAGCAGTACTTC. It is translated as CASSIGQGTYEQYF.

The chain joins TRBV29-1 to TRBJ1-5; D gene uncertain. The CDR3 has 13 amino acids. The V end was cut by 5 bases, the J end by 3 bases, with 11 bases between. Germline V gene lookup returns CDR1 SQVTM and CDR2 ANQGSEA. The CDR3 nucleotides are TGCAGCGTTAGTAGTGGCCCCAATCAGCCCCAGCATTTT. It is translated as CSVSSGPNQPQHF.

This chain connects TRBV5-1 to TRBJ1-2, with D possibly matching TRBD1 (5 bases). CDR1 SGHRS and CDR2 YFSETQ come from the germline V gene. Trimming pared 1 base from V and 7 bases from J, leaving 14 bases between. CDR3 length: 14 amino acids. The CDR3 protein is CASSLNPGEGGYTF. The CDR3 DNA sequence: TGCGCCAGCAGCTTGAATCCGGGGGAAGGTGGCTACACCTTC.

The chain employs TRBV2 and TRBJ1-5; TRBD1 matches at 7 bases. V lost 6 bases and J lost 2; bases outside the gene matches: 10. The CDR3 spans 16 residues. Germline V gene sequence: CDR1 SNHLY, CDR2 FYNNEI. This CDR3 is CASRDRLSYGNQPQHF. The CDR3 nucleotides read TGTGCCAGCAGGGACAGGCTATCGTATGGCAATCAGCCCCAGCATTTT.